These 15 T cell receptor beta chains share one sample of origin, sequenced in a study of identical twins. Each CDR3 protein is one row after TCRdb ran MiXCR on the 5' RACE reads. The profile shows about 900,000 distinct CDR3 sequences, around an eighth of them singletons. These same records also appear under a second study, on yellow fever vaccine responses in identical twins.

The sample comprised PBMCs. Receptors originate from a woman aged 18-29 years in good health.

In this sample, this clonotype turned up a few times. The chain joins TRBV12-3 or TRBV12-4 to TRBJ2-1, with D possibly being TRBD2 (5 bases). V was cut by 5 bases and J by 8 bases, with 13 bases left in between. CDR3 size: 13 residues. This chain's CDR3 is CASSADLRDEQFF. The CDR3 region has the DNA TGTGCCAGCAGTGCCGACCTGAGGGATGAGCAGTTCTTC.

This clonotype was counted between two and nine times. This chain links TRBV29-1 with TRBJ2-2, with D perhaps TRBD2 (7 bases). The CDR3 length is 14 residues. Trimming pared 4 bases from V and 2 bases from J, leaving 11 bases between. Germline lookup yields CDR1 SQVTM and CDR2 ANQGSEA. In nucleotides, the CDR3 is TGCAGCGTTGTGGGGGGGCATAACACCGGGGAGCTGTTTTTT. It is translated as CSVVGGHNTGELFF.

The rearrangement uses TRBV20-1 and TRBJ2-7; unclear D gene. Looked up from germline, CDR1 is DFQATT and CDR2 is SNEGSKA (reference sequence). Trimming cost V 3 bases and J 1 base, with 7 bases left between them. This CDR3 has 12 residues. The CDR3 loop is CSASPASYEQYF. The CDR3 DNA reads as TGCAGTGCTAGCCCTGCGTCCTACGAGCAGTACTTC.

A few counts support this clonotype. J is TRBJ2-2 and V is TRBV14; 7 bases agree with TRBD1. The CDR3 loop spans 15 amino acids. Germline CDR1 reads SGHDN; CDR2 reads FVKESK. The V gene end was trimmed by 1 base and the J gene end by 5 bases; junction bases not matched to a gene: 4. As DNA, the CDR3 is TGTGCCAGCAGCCAAGGACAGGGAAGAACCGGGGAGCTGTTTTTT. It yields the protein CASSQGQGRTGELFF.

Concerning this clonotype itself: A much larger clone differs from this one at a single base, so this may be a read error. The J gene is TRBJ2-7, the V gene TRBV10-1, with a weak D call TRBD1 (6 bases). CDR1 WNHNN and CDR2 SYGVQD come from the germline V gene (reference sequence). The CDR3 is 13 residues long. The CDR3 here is CASSEGTFYDQYF. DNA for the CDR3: TGCGCCAGCAGTGAGGGGACATTCTACGACCAGTACTTC.

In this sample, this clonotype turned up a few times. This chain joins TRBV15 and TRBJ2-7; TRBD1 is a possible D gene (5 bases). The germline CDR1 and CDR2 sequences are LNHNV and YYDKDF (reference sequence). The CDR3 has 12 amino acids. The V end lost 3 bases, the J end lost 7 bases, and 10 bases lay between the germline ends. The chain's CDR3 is CATSRTPGEQYF. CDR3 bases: TGTGCCACCAGCAGGACCCCAGGGGAGCAGTACTTC.

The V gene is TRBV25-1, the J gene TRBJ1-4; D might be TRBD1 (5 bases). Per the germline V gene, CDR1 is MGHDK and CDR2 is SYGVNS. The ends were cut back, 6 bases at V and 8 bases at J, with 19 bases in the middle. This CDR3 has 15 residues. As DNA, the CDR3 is TGTGCCAGCAGCCCCTCGCGGGGGAATCGGGAAAAACTGTTTTTT. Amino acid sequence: CASSPSRGNREKLFF.

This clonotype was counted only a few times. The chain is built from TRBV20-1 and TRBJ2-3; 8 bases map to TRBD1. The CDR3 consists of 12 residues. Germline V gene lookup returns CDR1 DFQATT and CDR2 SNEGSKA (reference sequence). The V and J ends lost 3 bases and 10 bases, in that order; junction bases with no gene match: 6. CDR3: CSASTRQGSQYF. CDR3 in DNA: TGCAGTGCTAGTACGAGACAGGGGTCGCAGTATTTT.

The CDR3 DNA reads as TGTGCCATCAGTGATCTTCCCGGGTCTTTTCACATACCCAATAATGAGCAGTTCTTC. Protein: CAISDLPGSFHIPNNEQFF. V and J are TRBV10-3 and TRBJ2-1; D unresolved. There are 19 residues in the CDR3. V lost 3 bases and J lost 7, with 28 bases in between. The germline V gene has CDR1 ENHRY and CDR2 SYGVKD.

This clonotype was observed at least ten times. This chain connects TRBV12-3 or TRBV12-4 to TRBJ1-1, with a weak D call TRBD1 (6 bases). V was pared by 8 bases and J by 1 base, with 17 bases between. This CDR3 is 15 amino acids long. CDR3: CASGPRTDWNTEAFF. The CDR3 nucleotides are TGTGCCAGCGGCCCCCGGACAGACTGGAACACTGAAGCTTTCTTT.

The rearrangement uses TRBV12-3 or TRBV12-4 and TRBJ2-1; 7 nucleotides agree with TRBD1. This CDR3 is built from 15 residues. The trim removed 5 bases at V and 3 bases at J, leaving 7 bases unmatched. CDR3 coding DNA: TGTGCCAGCAGTCGGCCAGGGACAGTCTACAATGAGCAGTTCTTC. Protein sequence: CASSRPGTVYNEQFF.

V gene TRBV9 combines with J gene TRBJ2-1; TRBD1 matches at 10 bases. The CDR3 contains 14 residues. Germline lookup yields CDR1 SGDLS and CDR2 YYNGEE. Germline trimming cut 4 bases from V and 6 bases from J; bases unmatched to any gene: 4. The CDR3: CASSRDRGFNEQFF. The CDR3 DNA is TGTGCCAGCAGCCGGGACAGGGGATTCAATGAGCAGTTCTTC.

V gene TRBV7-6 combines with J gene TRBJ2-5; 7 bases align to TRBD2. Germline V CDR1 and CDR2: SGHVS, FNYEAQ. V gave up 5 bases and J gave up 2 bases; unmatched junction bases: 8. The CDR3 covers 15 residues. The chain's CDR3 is CASSQLGGNQETQYF. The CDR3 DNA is TGTGCCAGCAGCCAATTGGGGGGGAATCAAGAGACCCAGTACTTC.

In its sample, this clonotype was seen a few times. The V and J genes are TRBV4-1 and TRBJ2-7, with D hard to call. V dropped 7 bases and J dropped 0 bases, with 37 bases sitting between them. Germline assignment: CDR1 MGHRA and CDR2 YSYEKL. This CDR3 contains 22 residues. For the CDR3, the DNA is TGCGCCAGCAACCCCGATTCCTCCCCTTCGCACCGATTCGGAGTCCCCTCCTACGAGCAGTACTTC. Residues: CASNPDSSPSHRFGVPSYEQYF.

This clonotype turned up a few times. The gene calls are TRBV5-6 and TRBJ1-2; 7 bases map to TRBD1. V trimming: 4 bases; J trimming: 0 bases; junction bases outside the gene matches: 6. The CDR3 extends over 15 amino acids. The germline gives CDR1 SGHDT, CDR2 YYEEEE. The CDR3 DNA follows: TGTGCCAGCAGCGTCGGACAGGCCCCTAACTATGGCTACACCTTC. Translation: CASSVGQAPNYGYTF.